The clone carrying this TCR beta chain has only a few counts. Antigen unknown. The authors split each subset's genomic DNA evenly across several immunoSEQ plates. TCRdb keeps only in-frame clones here, not all; method: immunoSEQ multiplex PCR. The sample shows 780,000 or so clones, about two thirds of them seen only once. The data were obtained in a study of shared clonotypes between healthy human individuals. Study information: CD4 naive and memory got three plates each, CD8 naive two, CD8 memory one.

General study results and limits: About 4.5% of naive CD4 clonotypes were common to several donors. The study drew on few donors, limiting represented genetic and exposure-history diversity.

Germline loops: CDR1 SGHTA, CDR2 FQGTGA. The trim removed 5 bases at V and 1 base at J, leaving 7 bases unmatched. CDR3 size: 15 residues. This sequence joins TRBV7-3 and TRBJ1-1; 7 positions agree with TRBD1. The sequenced sample was memory CD4+ T cells sorted from blood. The subset here: CD45RA-negative fraction. The sequence was obtained from a woman in her thirties in good health. The DNA of the CDR3 is TGTGCCAGCAGCCCGACAGGGATAGAGAACACTGAAGCTTTCTTT. This gives the protein CASSPTGIENTEAFF. Full variable domain (rest looked up from reference TRBV7-3 and TRBJ1-1): GAGVSQTPSNKVTEKGKYVELRCDPISGHTALYWYRQSLGQGPEFLIYFQGTGAADDSGLPNDRFFAVRPEGSVSTLKIQRTERGDSAVYLCASSPTGIENTEAFFGQGTRLTVV.